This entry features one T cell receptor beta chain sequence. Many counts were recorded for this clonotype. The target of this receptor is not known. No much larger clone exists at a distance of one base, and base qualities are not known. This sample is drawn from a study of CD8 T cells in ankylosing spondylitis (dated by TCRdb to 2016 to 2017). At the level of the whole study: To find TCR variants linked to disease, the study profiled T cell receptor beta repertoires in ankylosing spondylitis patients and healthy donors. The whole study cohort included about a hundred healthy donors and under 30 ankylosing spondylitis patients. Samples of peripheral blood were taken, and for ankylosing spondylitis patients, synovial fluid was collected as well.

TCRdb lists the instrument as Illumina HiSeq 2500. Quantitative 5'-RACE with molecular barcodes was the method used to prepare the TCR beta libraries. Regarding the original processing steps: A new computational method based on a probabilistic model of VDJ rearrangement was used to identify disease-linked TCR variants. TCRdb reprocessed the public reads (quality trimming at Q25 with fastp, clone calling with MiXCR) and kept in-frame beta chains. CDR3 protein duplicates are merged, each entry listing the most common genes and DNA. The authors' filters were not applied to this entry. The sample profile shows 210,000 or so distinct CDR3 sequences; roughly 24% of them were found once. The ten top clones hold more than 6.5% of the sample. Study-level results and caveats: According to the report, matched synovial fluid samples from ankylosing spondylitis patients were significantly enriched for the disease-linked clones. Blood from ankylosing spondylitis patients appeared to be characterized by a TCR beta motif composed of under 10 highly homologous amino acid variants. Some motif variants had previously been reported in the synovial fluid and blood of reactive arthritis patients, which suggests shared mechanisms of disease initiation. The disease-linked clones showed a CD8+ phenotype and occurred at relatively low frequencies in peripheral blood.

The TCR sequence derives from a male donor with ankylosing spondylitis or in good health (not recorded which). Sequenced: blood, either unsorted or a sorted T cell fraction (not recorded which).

The CDR3 in this case is CASSYPETGTYEQYF. The DNA sequence follows: TGTGCCAGCAGTTACCCCGAGACTGGAACCTACGAGCAGTACTTC. The chain links TRBV6-5 with TRBJ2-7; the D gene is unclear. V was cut back by 2 bases and J by 2 bases, leaving a gap of 13 bases between them. According to the germline V gene, CDR1 reads MNHEY and CDR2 reads SVGAGI. The cysteine opens and the phenylalanine closes a CDR3 of 15 amino acids. The retained sequence is limited to the CDR3, 45 bases, with the frame set at the first base.